In its sample, the clone carrying this T cell receptor beta chain was seen a few times. The authors' processing: Nucleated cell counts were estimated from reference gene primer amplification. Sequencing used immunoSEQ multiplex PCR; TCRdb keeps in-frame clones, though not all of them. The V and J calls and clone size come from that table; D and trimming were worked out from the DNA. Of about 87,000 clones listed, less than 80% are singletons. This entry belongs to a study of blood T cell repertoires in COVID-19. Study at large: The origin of the acute and convalescent COVID-19 samples was the United States, Italy and Spain. Sources were T cells, B-cell-depleted T cells, or PBMCs; the material itself was cDNA or gDNA.

The CDR3 is made up of 13 amino acids. Trimming at V came to 1 base and at J to 5 bases, leaving 0 bases not matched to a gene. Germline V gene sequence: CDR1 LGHDT, CDR2 YNNKEL (reference sequence). The sample consisted of peripheral blood. The sequence came from a woman aged 50 to 65 with acute or convalescent COVID-19. The V and J genes are TRBV3-1 (or the pseudogene TRBV3-2) and TRBJ2-7; 9 bases match TRBD1. CDR3 protein: CASSQGTGDEQYF. CDR3 coding DNA: TGTGCCAGCAGCCAAGGGACAGGGGACGAGCAGTACTTC.